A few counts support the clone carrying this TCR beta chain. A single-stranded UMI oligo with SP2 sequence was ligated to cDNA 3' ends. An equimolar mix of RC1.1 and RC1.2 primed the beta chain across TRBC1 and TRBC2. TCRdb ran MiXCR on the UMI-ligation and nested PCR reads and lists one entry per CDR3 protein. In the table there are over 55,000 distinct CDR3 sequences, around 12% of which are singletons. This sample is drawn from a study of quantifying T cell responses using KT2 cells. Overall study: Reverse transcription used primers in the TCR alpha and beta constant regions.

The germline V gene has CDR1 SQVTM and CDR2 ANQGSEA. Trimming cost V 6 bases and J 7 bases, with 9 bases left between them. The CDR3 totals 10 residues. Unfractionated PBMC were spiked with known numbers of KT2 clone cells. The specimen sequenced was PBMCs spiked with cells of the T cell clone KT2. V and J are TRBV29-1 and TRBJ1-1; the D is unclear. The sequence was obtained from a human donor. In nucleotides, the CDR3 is TGCAGCGTGGCGGCAGTTGAAGCTTTCTTT. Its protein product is CSVAAVEAFF.